This entry lists 24 T cell receptor beta chains sequenced from one sample in a study of CD8+ T cells in alopecia areata. Isolated RNA was reverse transcribed into cDNA used as the sequencing template. TCRdb's table, derived via immunoSEQ multiplex PCR, lists solely in-frame clones and lacks some. The sample holds 90,000 to 150,000 clones, more than 30% seen once. Sequenced sample: CD4+ T cells sorted from blood. These TCRs come from a human donor with alopecia areata.

This rearrangement joins TRBV29-1 to TRBJ2-7; D tentatively reads TRBD1 or TRBD2 (5 bases each). This CDR3 region has 12 residues. With 7 bases removed from V and 5 bases from J, the gap between germline ends came to 15 bases. The V gene's germline CDR1 is SQVTM and CDR2 ANQGSEA. CDR3 sequence: CSARDRRDEQYF. For the CDR3, the DNA is TGCAGCGCCCGGGACCGCAGAGACGAGCAGTACTTC.

V gene TRBV6-5 combines with J gene TRBJ1-2; D is perhaps TRBD1 (6 bases). The V and J ends lost 6 bases and 2 bases respectively, with 13 bases between them. This CDR3 region has 14 residues. The germline V gene encodes CDR1 MNHEY and CDR2 SVGAGI. DNA of the CDR3: TGTGCCAGCAGAGGAGACAGGTCGAACTATGGCTACACCTTC. Translating gives CASRGDRSNYGYTF.

V usage is TRBV29-1 and J usage is TRBJ1-2; D remains ambiguous. The CDR3 runs 14 residues. Trimming took 4 bases from V and 6 from J, leaving 18 bases between them. The germline CDR1 and CDR2 sequences are SQVTM and ANQGSEA. CDR3 in DNA: TGCAGCGTTGGTGAGCCGGGAATAGTAGATGGCTACACCTTC. Amino acids: CSVGEPGIVDGYTF.

The J gene is TRBJ2-3, the V gene TRBV9, with a tentative D call TRBD1 (6 bases). Germline values: CDR1 SGDLS, CDR2 YYNGEE. V was trimmed by 4 bases and J by 0 bases, leaving 15 bases between them. The CDR3 runs 16 residues. CDR3 amino acids: CASSPTGQGSTDTQYF. CDR3 bases: TGTGCCAGCAGCCCCACGGGCCAGGGGAGCACAGATACGCAGTATTTT.

The chain carries TRBV6-1 and TRBJ2-5, with no clear D. V was pared by 4 bases and J by 5 bases, with 17 bases between. Germline-derived CDR1 and CDR2 are MNHNS and SASEGT. This CDR3 contains 15 residues. In DNA form, the CDR3 reads TGTGCCAGCAGTGCTTCCGACGGCCCCTGGGAGACCCAGTACTTC. Its protein product is CASSASDGPWETQYF.

The chain employs TRBV28 and TRBJ1-2; 11 positions agree with TRBD1. CDR1 and CDR2 from the germline V gene are MDHEN and SYDVKM. V trimming: 3 bases; J trimming: 4 bases; junction bases outside the gene matches: 4. The CDR3 runs 15 residues. The CDR3 DNA follows: TGTGCCAGCAGTTTGGAGGGACAGGGGGGCTATGGCTACACCTTC. It codes for CASSLEGQGGYGYTF.

This sequence joins TRBV2 and TRBJ1-2; unclear D gene. The CDR3 extends over 15 amino acids. Trimming took off 1 base at V and 0 bases at J, with 9 bases between the two ends. Germline lookup yields CDR1 SNHLY and CDR2 FYNNEI. The CDR3 protein is CASSEGAGANYGYTF. In nucleotides, the CDR3 is TGTGCCAGCAGTGAAGGGGCAGGCGCTAACTATGGCTACACCTTC.

This clone was counted a few times. The V call is TRBV5-1, the J call TRBJ1-5; D call uncertain. Germline-derived CDR1 and CDR2 are SGHRS and YFSETQ. Trimming removed 6 bases from V and 9 bases from J, with 10 bases in between. This CDR3 is built from 11 residues. The CDR3 spells CASKRLAPQHF. The CDR3 coding sequence is TGCGCCAGCAAACGGCTAGCGCCCCAGCATTTT.

The V gene is TRBV5-1, the J gene TRBJ1-1, with a tentative D call TRBD1 (6 bases). This CDR3 comprises 14 residues. V was shortened by 0 bases and J by 12 bases, with 18 bases between the two germline ends. Germline assignment: CDR1 SGHRS and CDR2 YFSETQ. CDR3 bases: TGCGCCAGCAGCTTGGACGGGGGACACGGTGAGACTTTCTTT. Translating gives CASSLDGGHGETFF.

The chain couples TRBV2 to TRBJ2-7, with TRBD1 identical over 8 bases. This CDR3 has 13 residues. V shed 7 bases, J shed 2 bases, and the junction held 4 bases outside the gene matches. Germline CDR1 is SNHLY and CDR2 is FYNNEI. Here the CDR3 reads CASKQGVPYEQYF. The CDR3 DNA sequence: TGTGCCAGCAAACAGGGGGTCCCCTACGAGCAGTACTTC.

This clone was seen more than once but under ten times. This chain uses TRBV29-1 with TRBJ2-7; 10 bases map to TRBD1. J lost 7 bases, V lost 6 bases, and 15 bases had no gene match. The CDR3 has 15 amino acids. Germline V gives CDR1 SQVTM, CDR2 ANQGSEA. CDR3 nucleotides: TGCAGCGTCGCGCGAATGGGACAGGGGAAAGGTGAGCAGTACTTC. It translates to CSVARMGQGKGEQYF.

This clone was counted a few times. The J gene is TRBJ2-2, the V gene TRBV7-9, with D perhaps given as TRBD1 or TRBD2 (5 bases each). CDR3 length: 16 residues. Germline V lookup: CDR1 SEHNR, CDR2 FQNEAQ (reference sequence). Trimming left V 1 base short and J 0 bases short, with 9 bases between. The CDR3 sequence: CASSLEGTSNTGELFF. The CDR3 nucleotides read TGTGCCAGCAGCTTAGAGGGGACCTCGAACACCGGGGAGCTGTTTTTT.

This chain joins TRBV5-1 and TRBJ2-5; D remains unclear. In germline, CDR1 is SGHRS, CDR2 YFSETQ. Trimming left V 0 bases short and J 6 bases short, with 3 bases between. The length of the CDR3 is 11 residues. The CDR3 region has the DNA TGCGCCAGCAGCTTGGATCAGACCCAGTACTTC. Encoded protein: CASSLDQTQYF.

The V gene is TRBV25-1, the J gene TRBJ2-2; no clear D. Germline V gene lookup returns CDR1 MGHDK and CDR2 SYGVNS. This CDR3 has 14 residues. Trimming cost V 6 bases and J 1 base, with 9 bases left between them. The chain's CDR3 is CASRKQQNTGELFF. For the CDR3, the DNA is TGTGCCAGCAGGAAACAGCAGAACACCGGGGAGCTGTTTTTT.

The chain is built from TRBV29-1 and TRBJ2-3; possibly TRBD2 for D (6 bases). CDR3 length equals 13 residues. Germline V gives CDR1 SQVTM, CDR2 ANQGSEA. With 7 bases removed from V and 1 base from J, the gap between germline ends came to 12 bases. CDR3 residues: CSGRGGRTDTQYF. The CDR3, as DNA: TGCAGCGGGAGGGGAGGTCGCACAGATACGCAGTATTTT.

This clone has just a few counts. The rearrangement joins TRBV30 to TRBJ2-1; D is ambiguous. The ends were cut back, 4 bases at V and 7 bases at J, with 8 bases in the middle. The CDR3 is 11 amino acids. Germline assignment: CDR1 GTSNPN and CDR2 SVGIG (reference sequence). CDR3 coding DNA: TGTGCCTGGACAGTCAGGAATGAGCAGTTCTTC. The encoded protein is CAWTVRNEQFF.

This sequence joins TRBV29-1 and TRBJ2-1; the match to TRBD2 covers 9 bases. V lost 8 bases to trimming and J lost 6 bases; unmatched junction nucleotides: 8. Per the germline V gene, CDR1 is SQVTM and CDR2 is ANQGSEA. CDR3 length: 13 amino acids. Here the CDR3 reads CSTRTSAGNEQFF. CDR3 nucleotides: TGCAGCACCCGGACTAGCGCGGGCAATGAGCAGTTCTTC.

J is TRBJ2-3 and V is TRBV28; 10 nucleotides match TRBD2. Germline CDR1 reads MDHEN; CDR2 reads SYDVKM. This CDR3 has 19 residues. J gave up 0 bases and V 3 bases, and 12 bases lay outside the gene matches. The CDR3 region is CASSFRALAGEISTDTQYF. As DNA, the CDR3 is TGTGCCAGCAGTTTCCGCGCCCTAGCGGGAGAGATCAGCACAGATACGCAGTATTTT.

On this clone itself: No DNA is shown, since the ends of the CDR3 on it are uncertain; the CDR3 is the one TCRdb lists. The J gene is TRBJ2-3, the V gene TRBV28. Germline assignment: CDR1 MDHEN and CDR2 SYDVKM. The CDR3 length is 15 residues, termini included. The chain's CDR3 is CASSSSLLPTDTQYF.

This clone was picked up a small number of times. The CDR3 reads CASSLRGSEQYF. The CDR3 nucleotides are TGTGCCAGCAGCTTAAGGGGGAGCGAGCAGTACTTC. The chain carries TRBV7-2 and TRBJ2-7; D may be TRBD1 (6 bases). V gave up 2 bases and J gave up 6 bases, with 8 bases separating them. The CDR3 totals 12 residues. Germline-derived CDR1 and CDR2 are SGHTA and FQGNSA.

V gene TRBV9 combines with J gene TRBJ1-1, with TRBD1 matching over 8 bases. Germline trimming cut 4 bases from V and 5 bases from J; bases unmatched to any gene: 10. Germline CDR1 reads SGDLS; CDR2 reads YYNGEE. This CDR3 is 15 amino acids long. The CDR3 spells CASSSHRGEETEAFF. DNA of the CDR3: TGTGCCAGCAGCTCCCACAGGGGGGAGGAGACTGAAGCTTTCTTT.

The genes are TRBV7-2 and TRBJ2-7; maybe TRBD1 (6 bases). In germline, CDR1 is SGHTA, CDR2 FQGNSA. V was pared by 7 bases and J by 6 bases, with 19 bases between. The CDR3 is made up of 14 amino acids. The DNA for the CDR3 is TGTGCCAGCATTCCGGGGACAAGAGACACCGAGCAGTACTTC. Translation: CASIPGTRDTEQYF. The full variable domain, in which reference TRBV7-2 and TRBJ2-7 provide the parts outside the CDR3, is GAGVSQSPSNKVTEKGKDVELRCDPISGHTALYWYRQSLGQGLEFLIYFQGNSAPDKSGLPSDRFSAERTGGSVSTLTIQRTQQEDSAVYLCASIPGTRDTEQYFGPGTRLTVT.

This clone turned up a few times. The genes are TRBV10-3 and TRBJ2-3, with 11 bases lining up with TRBD2. Unmatched junction bases numbered 2, after V lost 6 bases and J lost 6 bases. The length of the CDR3 is 13 residues. Germline V lookup: CDR1 ENHRY, CDR2 SYGVKD. CDR3 region: CAISRLAGDTQYF. The CDR3, as DNA: TGTGCCATCAGCCGACTAGCGGGGGATACGCAGTATTTT.

J is TRBJ2-5 and V is TRBV6-6; D unclear. Trimming cost V 6 bases and J 5 bases, with 10 bases left between them. This CDR3 comprises 12 residues. The germline gives CDR1 MNHNY, CDR2 SVGAGI (reference sequence). CDR3: CASSDVGETQYF. The CDR3 bases are TGTGCCAGCAGCGACGTAGGGGAGACCCAGTACTTC.